This passage covers 19 T cell receptor beta chains from one sample sequenced in a study of Tregs in tolerant kidney transplant recipients. Related graft donors supplied nonmyeloablative bone marrow transplants, and mixed chimerism was transient. The assay was immunoSEQ multiplex PCR, and TCRdb's table has in-frame clones only and misses some. The table records about 50,000 clones, roughly nine tenths of them present only once. The sample was CD8+ T cells from blood (PBMCs), taken 12 months after the transplant. The source of these receptors is a human patient who received a combined kidney and bone marrow transplant. Some T cells here may be from the graft donor.

The chain links TRBV28 to TRBJ2-1; possible D gene TRBD1, 5 bases. Per the germline V gene, CDR1 is MDHEN and CDR2 is SYDVKM. The CDR3 is 12 residues long. V dropped 2 bases and J dropped 8 bases, with 7 bases sitting between them. The CDR3 spells CASSLEGDEQFF. The CDR3 DNA reads as TGTGCCAGCAGTTTAGAAGGGGATGAGCAGTTCTTC.

V usage is TRBV4-3 and J usage is TRBJ2-5; D might be TRBD1 (5 bases). V lost 1 base and J 3 bases, leaving 12 bases between the germline ends. Germline loops: CDR1 LGHNA, CDR2 YSLEER. The CDR3 sequence is 15 residues long. The CDR3 loop is CASSQGQRRKETQYF. In DNA form, the CDR3 reads TGCGCCAGCAGCCAAGGACAGCGTAGAAAAGAGACCCAGTACTTC.

This chain joins TRBV7-2 and TRBJ2-7; 11 nucleotides align to TRBD2. CDR3 size: 19 residues. V was clipped by 5 bases and J by 2 bases; unmatched bases: 17. CDR1 is SGHTA and CDR2 is FQGNSA in the germline V gene. CDR3 in amino acids: CASSEKGRLAGGLTYEQYF. In nucleotides, the CDR3 is TGTGCCAGCAGCGAAAAGGGTCGGCTAGCGGGAGGATTGACCTACGAGCAGTACTTC.

This rearrangement joins TRBV9 to TRBJ2-3; no reliable D call. CDR1 and CDR2 (germline): SGDLS, YYNGEE. Trimming took 4 bases from V and 5 from J, leaving 11 bases between them. The CDR3 length is 13 residues. The CDR3 DNA follows: TGTGCCAGCAGCCCGCCGGCGGAAGATACGCAGTATTTT. Encoded protein: CASSPPAEDTQYF.

This chain connects TRBV5-6 to TRBJ2-5, with 12 bases that match TRBD1. This CDR3 spans 15 amino acids. J was trimmed by 5 bases and V by 3 bases; bases with no gene match: 5. The germline gives CDR1 SGHDT, CDR2 YYEEEE. The chain's CDR3 is CASSWGQGARETQYF. DNA for the CDR3: TGTGCCAGCAGCTGGGGACAGGGGGCGCGTGAGACCCAGTACTTC.

V usage is TRBV7-8 and J usage is TRBJ1-4, with D uncertain. The CDR3 totals 18 residues. Germline V gene data show CDR1 as SGHVS and CDR2 as FQNEAQ. With 7 bases removed from V and 2 bases from J, the gap between germline ends came to 23 bases. The CDR3: CASTICCGSYATNEKLFF. The CDR3 coding sequence is TGTGCCAGCACCATATGTTGCGGGTCCTACGCTACTAATGAAAAACTGTTTTTT.

This clone appeared once. The chain combines TRBV30 with TRBJ2-7, with D maybe TRBD1 (6 bases). The CDR3 loop spans 13 amino acids. Looked up from germline, CDR1 is GTSNPN and CDR2 is SVGIG (reference sequence). V was shortened by 3 bases and J by 1 base, with 10 bases between the two germline ends. The CDR3 DNA reads TGTGCCTGGAGAGGGGACACTTCCTACGAGCAGTACTTC. Its protein is CAWRGDTSYEQYF.

The V gene is TRBV6-6, the J gene TRBJ2-5, with D tentatively TRBD1 (6 bases). The CDR3 loop spans 16 amino acids. Germline CDR1 and CDR2: MNHNY and SVGAGI (reference sequence). The V gene lost 2 bases and the J gene lost 5 bases, with 18 bases spanning the gap. CDR3 residues: CASSYPTGKIGETQYF. The CDR3 nucleotides are TGTGCCAGCAGTTACCCTACAGGGAAAATTGGGGAGACCCAGTACTTC.

This clone was counted a few times. The J gene is TRBJ2-1, the V gene TRBV7-8; TRBD1 might be the D (6 bases). From germline, CDR1 is SGHVS and CDR2 FQNEAQ. The CDR3 has 15 residues. V gave up 2 bases and J gave up 9 bases, with 17 bases separating them. Here the CDR3 reads CASSLFTGTSSEQFF. The CDR3 DNA reads as TGTGCCAGCAGCTTATTTACAGGGACCTCTAGTGAGCAGTTCTTC.

The rearrangement joins TRBV6-1 to TRBJ2-7, with 9 bases aligning to TRBD1. The germline CDR1 and CDR2 sequences are MNHNS and SASEGT. The CDR3 is 15 amino acids. Trimming at V came to 1 base and at J to 1 base, leaving 2 bases not matched to a gene. The CDR3 DNA reads as TGTGCCAGCAGTGAAGTGACAGGGGGTTCCTACGAGCAGTACTTC. Amino acid sequence: CASSEVTGGSYEQYF.

The V call is TRBV4-1, the J call TRBJ2-5; D possibly corresponds to TRBD2 (5 bases). The V gene's germline CDR1 is MGHRA and CDR2 YSYEKL. Trimming left V 1 base short and J 4 bases short, with 16 bases between. There are 16 residues in the CDR3. The CDR3 coding sequence is TGCGCCAGCAGCCAAGGTTTCGAGGGTTTGAGAGAGACCCAGTACTTC. Its protein is CASSQGFEGLRETQYF.

This chain links TRBV27 with TRBJ2-7; TRBD1 aligns across 10 bases. Trimming at V came to 4 bases and at J to 10 bases, leaving 10 bases not matched to a gene. The CDR3 is 14 amino acids. The V gene's germline CDR1 is MNHEY and CDR2 SMNVEV (reference sequence). CDR3 protein: CASSSTGTGEGQYF. CDR3 coding DNA: TGTGCCAGCAGTTCCACCGGGACAGGGGAGGGTCAGTACTTC.

The chain is built from TRBV6-1 and TRBJ2-2; 7 nucleotides align to TRBD1. Trimming took 5 bases from V and 6 from J; bases not matched to a gene: 3. The CDR3 is 13 residues long. Germline CDR1 and CDR2: MNHNS and SASEGT. CDR3 sequence: CASSHRGAGELFF. The CDR3 DNA reads TGTGCCAGCAGTCACAGGGGAGCCGGGGAGCTGTTTTTT.

This chain's CDR3 is CASSQGHEQFF. CDR3 nucleotide sequence: TGTGCCAGCAGCCAGGGCCACGAGCAGTTCTTC. The V and J genes are TRBV14 and TRBJ2-1; D unclear. Germline V lookup: CDR1 SGHDN, CDR2 FVKESK. The ends were cut back, 3 bases at V and 10 bases at J, with 7 bases in the middle. The CDR3 loop spans 11 amino acids.

V is TRBV4-3 and J is TRBJ2-7; the match to TRBD1 covers 10 bases. The CDR3 loop spans 14 amino acids. V trimming: 4 bases; J trimming: 2 bases; junction bases outside the gene matches: 2. Germline V gene lookup returns CDR1 LGHNA and CDR2 YSLEER. This CDR3 reads CASSPGTGAYEQYF. The CDR3 region has the DNA TGCGCCAGCAGCCCCGGGACAGGGGCCTACGAGCAGTACTTC.

This chain connects TRBV29-1 to TRBJ2-3; D is perhaps TRBD2 (6 bases). The V end lost 8 bases, the J end lost 6 bases, and 18 bases lay between the germline ends. The CDR3 covers 13 residues. Germline CDR1 reads SQVTM; CDR2 reads ANQGSEA. CDR3 in DNA: TGCAGCCACATATCGGGGAGGCCTGATACGCAGTATTTT. This codes for CSHISGRPDTQYF.

This sequence joins TRBV4-3 and TRBJ2-3; possible D gene TRBD2, 6 bases. Trimming removed 5 bases from V and 2 bases from J, with 11 bases in between. CDR3 length equals 14 residues. Germline lookup yields CDR1 LGHNA and CDR2 YSLEER. The CDR3 DNA reads as TGCGCCAGCAGCACCCGGGAGTACACAGATACGCAGTATTTT. Amino acids: CASSTREYTDTQYF.

The CDR3 protein is CASSYSAVYEQYF. CDR3 in DNA: TGTGCCAGCAGTTACTCGGCCGTTTACGAGCAGTACTTC. The chain combines TRBV6-5 with TRBJ2-7; unclear D gene. Trimming took off 0 bases at V and 4 bases at J, with 7 bases between the two ends. This CDR3 is built from 13 residues. The V gene's germline CDR1 is MNHEY and CDR2 SVGAGI.

The chain couples TRBV5-5 to TRBJ2-5; possible D gene TRBD2, 7 bases. Germline values: CDR1 SGHKS, CDR2 YYEKEE (reference sequence). V lost 1 base, J lost 1 base, and 17 bases lay in between. The CDR3 has 17 amino acids. The CDR3 DNA reads TGTGCCAGCAGCTTGTGGACCTGGCGGGGGCCCCAAGAGACCCAGTACTTC. Residues: CASSLWTWRGPQETQYF.